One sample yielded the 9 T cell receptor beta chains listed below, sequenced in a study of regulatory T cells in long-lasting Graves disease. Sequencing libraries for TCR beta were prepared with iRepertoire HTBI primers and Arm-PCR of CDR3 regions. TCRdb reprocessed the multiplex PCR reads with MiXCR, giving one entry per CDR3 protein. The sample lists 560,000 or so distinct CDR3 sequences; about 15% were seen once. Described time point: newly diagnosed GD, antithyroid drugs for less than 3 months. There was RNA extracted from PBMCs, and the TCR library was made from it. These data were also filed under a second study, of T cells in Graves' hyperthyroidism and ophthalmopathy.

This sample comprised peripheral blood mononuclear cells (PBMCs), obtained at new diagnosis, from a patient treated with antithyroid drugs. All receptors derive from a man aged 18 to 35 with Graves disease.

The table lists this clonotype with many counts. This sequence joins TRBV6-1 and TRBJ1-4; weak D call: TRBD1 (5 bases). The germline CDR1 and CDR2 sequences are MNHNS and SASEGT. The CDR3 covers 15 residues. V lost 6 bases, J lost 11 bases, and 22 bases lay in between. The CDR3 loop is CASSRSIRQEGKLFF. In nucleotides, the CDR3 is TGTGCCAGCAGCAGATCCATTCGTCAAGAGGGGAAACTGTTTTTT.

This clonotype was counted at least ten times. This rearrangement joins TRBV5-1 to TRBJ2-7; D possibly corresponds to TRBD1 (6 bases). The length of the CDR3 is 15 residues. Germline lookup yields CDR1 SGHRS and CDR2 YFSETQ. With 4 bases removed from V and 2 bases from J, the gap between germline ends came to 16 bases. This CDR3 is CASSRRGDNAYEQYF. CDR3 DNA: TGCGCCAGCAGCCGCCGTGGGGACAACGCCTACGAGCAGTACTTC.

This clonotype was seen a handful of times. This chain's CDR3 is CASSQDGKVLNEQFF. CDR3 bases: TGTGCCAGCAGCCAAGATGGGAAGGTCCTCAATGAGCAGTTCTTC. The gene calls are TRBV4-2 and TRBJ2-1; D uncertain. The CDR3 has 15 amino acids. V gave up 0 bases and J gave up 6 bases, with 12 bases separating them. Per germline, CDR1 LGHNA and CDR2 YNFKEQ.

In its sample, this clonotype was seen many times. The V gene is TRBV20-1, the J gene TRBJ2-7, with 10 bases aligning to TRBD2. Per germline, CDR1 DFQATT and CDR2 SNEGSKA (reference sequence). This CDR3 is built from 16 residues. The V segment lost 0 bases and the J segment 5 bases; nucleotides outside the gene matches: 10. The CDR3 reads CSARDRRLAGADEQYF. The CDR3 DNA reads TGCAGTGCTAGAGATCGTCGGCTAGCGGGAGCTGACGAGCAGTACTTC.

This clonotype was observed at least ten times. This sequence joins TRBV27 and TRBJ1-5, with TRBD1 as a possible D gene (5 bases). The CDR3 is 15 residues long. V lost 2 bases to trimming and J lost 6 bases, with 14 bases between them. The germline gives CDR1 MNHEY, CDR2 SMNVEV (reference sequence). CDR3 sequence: CASSLRDSGTQPQHF. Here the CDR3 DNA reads TGTGCCAGCAGTTTAAGGGACTCAGGGACTCAGCCCCAGCATTTT.

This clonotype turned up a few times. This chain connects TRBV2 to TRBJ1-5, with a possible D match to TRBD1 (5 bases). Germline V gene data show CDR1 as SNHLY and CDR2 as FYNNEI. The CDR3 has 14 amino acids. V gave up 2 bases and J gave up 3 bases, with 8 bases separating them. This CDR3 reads CASSEQGLNQPQHF. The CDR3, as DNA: TGTGCCAGCAGTGAACAGGGTCTCAATCAGCCCCAGCATTTT.

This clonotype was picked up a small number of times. Here the CDR3 reads CSVGTSGRWDEQFF. CDR3 DNA: TGCAGCGTTGGGACTAGCGGGAGATGGGATGAGCAGTTCTTC. The genes are TRBV29-1 and TRBJ2-1, with 13 bases lining up with TRBD2. V lost 4 bases to trimming and J lost 8 bases; unmatched junction nucleotides: 5. From germline, CDR1 is SQVTM and CDR2 ANQGSEA. The CDR3 has 14 residues.

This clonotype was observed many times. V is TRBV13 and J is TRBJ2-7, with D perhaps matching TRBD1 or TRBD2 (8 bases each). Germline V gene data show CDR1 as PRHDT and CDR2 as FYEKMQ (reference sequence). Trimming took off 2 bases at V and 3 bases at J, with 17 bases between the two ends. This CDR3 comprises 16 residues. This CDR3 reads CASSLRGGQVNYEQYF. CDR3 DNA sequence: TGTGCCAGCAGCTTACGGGGGGGACAGGTAAACTACGAGCAGTACTTC.

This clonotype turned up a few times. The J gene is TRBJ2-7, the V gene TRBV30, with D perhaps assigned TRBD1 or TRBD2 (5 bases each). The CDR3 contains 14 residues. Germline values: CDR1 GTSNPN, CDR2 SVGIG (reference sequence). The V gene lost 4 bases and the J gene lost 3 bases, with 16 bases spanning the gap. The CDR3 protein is CAWTPPGRLYEQYF. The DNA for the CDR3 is TGTGCCTGGACACCACCGGGACGGCTCTACGAGCAGTACTTC.